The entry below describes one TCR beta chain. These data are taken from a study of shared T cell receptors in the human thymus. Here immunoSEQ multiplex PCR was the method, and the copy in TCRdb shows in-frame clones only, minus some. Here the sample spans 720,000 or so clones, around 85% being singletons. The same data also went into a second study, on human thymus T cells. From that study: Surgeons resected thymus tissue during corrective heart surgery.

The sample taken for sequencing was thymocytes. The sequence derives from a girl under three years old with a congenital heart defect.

The CDR3 reads CASSQENPKVIPLANYGYTF. As DNA, the CDR3 is TGCGCCAGCAGCCAAGAAAACCCAAAGGTGATCCCTCTAGCTAACTATGGCTACACCTTC. The chain is built from TRBV4-3 and TRBJ1-2; D unclear. From germline, CDR1 is LGHNA and CDR2 YSLEER. The CDR3 runs to 20 residues. V gave up 0 bases and J gave up 0 bases, with 23 bases separating them.